A selection of T cell receptor beta chains follows, all from one sample in a study of response to subunit inactivated influenza vaccine. Using its own MiXCR run on the RT-PCR reads, TCRdb lists one record per CDR3 protein. The repertoire holds some 520,000 distinct CDR3 sequences, with 16% as singletons. Sample: CD4+ T cells sorted from PBMCs, taken roughly 24 months after vaccination. Receptor source: a man between 50 and 75 years old who received an inactivated influenza vaccine. Both conserved end residues are part of each CDR3.

V gene	J gene	CDR3 protein
TRBV7-2	TRBJ2-5	CASSSVAGIQETQYF
TRBV12-3/TRBV12-4	TRBJ2-1	CASSSETSGHYNEQFF
TRBV7-2	TRBJ2-1	CASRHPGAEQFF
TRBV20-1	TRBJ2-1	CSAERDADNEQFF
TRBV12-3/TRBV12-4	TRBJ1-5	CASSFALRNQPQHF
TRBV6-1	TRBJ1-1	CASSGPVQMNTEAFF
TRBV9	TRBJ1-2	CASSYWDGLVDGYTF
TRBV29-1	TRBJ2-7	CSAEASYNERYF
TRBV5-1	TRBJ2-2	CASSSSPAGQGNTGELFF
TRBV5-1	TRBJ1-1	CASRVQESNTEAFF
TRBV6-1	TRBJ2-3	CASSERQGRFTDTQYF
TRBV5-1	TRBJ1-1	CASSLGGGGRGTEAFF
TRBV6-1	TRBJ2-1	CASRSPGLPSNNEQFF
TRBV4-1	TRBJ1-4	CASSQAQSRPNEKLFF
TRBV24-1	TRBJ2-2	CATSDWTDTGELFF
TRBV5-6	TRBJ1-1	CASSLRTQHVRAEAFF
TRBV7-9	TRBJ2-5	CASSQTRVGETQYF
TRBV29-1	TRBJ2-7	CSVESGNLREQYF
TRBV7-8	TRBJ2-7	CASSQIQGSSYEQYF
TRBV3-1	TRBJ1-2	CASSPVDRGHGYTF
TRBV9	TRBJ1-4	CASSEGAGLEKLFF
TRBV6-1	TRBJ2-3	CASRSLAEIPDTQYF
TRBV6-2/TRBV6-3	TRBJ2-2	CASSYDGTSENTGELFF
TRBV6-5	TRBJ2-5	CASSYWSGGQETQYF
TRBV20-1	TRBJ2-7	CSASGTSSYEQYF
TRBV20-1	TRBJ2-3	CSATSAETYTDTQYF
TRBV5-1	TRBJ1-2	CASSSDRIGYGYTF